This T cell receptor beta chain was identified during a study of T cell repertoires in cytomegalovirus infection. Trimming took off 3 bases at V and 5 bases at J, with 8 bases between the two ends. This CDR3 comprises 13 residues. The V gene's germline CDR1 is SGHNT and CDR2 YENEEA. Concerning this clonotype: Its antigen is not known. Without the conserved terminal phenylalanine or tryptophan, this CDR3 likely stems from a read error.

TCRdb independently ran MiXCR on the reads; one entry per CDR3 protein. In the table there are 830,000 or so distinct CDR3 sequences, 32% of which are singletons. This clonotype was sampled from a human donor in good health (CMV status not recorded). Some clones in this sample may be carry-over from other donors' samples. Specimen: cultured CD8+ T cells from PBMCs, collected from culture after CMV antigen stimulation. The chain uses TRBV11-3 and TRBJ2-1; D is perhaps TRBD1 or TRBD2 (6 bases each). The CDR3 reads CASSLRGDNEQFS. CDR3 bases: TGTGCCAGCAGCTTGAGGGGGGACAATGAGCAGTTCTCC.